This record looks at one T cell receptor beta chain sequence and its context. Its antigen is unknown. The sample belongs to a study of T cells after yellow fever vaccination. A universal primer site and UMIs were added as TCR cDNA was made by 5'RACE template switching. Via MiXCR, TCRdb re-called the 5' RACE reads, giving one row per CDR3 protein. The sample comprises 450,000 to 600,000 distinct CDR3 sequences, roughly 13% of which are singletons, and about an eighth rests with the top ten. Study-level findings and limits: Secondary responses were weaker yet peaked faster, day 5 versus 15. CD4 and CD8 compartments shared a small share of clonotypes, likely from convergent recombination.

Germline V gives CDR1 LGHDT, CDR2 YNNKEL (reference sequence). Losses at the gene ends were 6 bases for V and 7 bases for J; bases not matched to a gene: 10. The CDR3 is 16 amino acids. V usage is TRBV3-1 and J usage is TRBJ1-6; TRBD1 agrees at 9 bases. The source was PBMCs, collected on the day of the yellow fever booster vaccination. The clonotype was recovered from a man aged 25 to 40 who received the YFV17D yellow fever vaccine. As DNA, the CDR3 is TGTGCCAGCAGACAGGCCGGGACAGGGAAAAATTCACCCCTCCACTTT. It translates to CASRQAGTGKNSPLHF.